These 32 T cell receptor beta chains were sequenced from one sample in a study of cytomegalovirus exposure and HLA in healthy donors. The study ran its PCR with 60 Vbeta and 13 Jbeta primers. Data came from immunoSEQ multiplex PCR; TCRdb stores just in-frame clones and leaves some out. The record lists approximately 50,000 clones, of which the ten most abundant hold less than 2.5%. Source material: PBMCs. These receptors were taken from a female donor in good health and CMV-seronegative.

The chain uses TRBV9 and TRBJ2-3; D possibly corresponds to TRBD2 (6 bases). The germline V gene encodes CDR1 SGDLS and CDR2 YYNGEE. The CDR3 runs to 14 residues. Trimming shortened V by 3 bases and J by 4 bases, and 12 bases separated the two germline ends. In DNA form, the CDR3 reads TGTGCCAGCAGCGCGACTAGTGGGCCAGATACGCAGTATTTT. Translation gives CASSATSGPDTQYF.

CDR3 loop: CASSLPGTGRHEQYF. CDR3 coding DNA: TGTGCCAGCAGCTTACCCGGGACAGGACGGCACGAGCAGTACTTC. The chain uses TRBV5-4 and TRBJ2-7; 8 bases fit TRBD1. The junction had 9 bases not matched to a gene; V was cut back by 2 bases and J by 5 bases. Germline CDR1 reads SGHNT; CDR2 reads YYREEE (reference sequence). The CDR3 runs 15 residues.

The CDR3 nucleotides are TGTGCCAGCAGTTCGCTTCCTAGGACCGGGATTTTCGGTAGAGAGCAGTACTTC. Amino acids: CASSSLPRTGIFGREQYF. The J gene is TRBJ2-7, the V gene TRBV2, with D tentatively TRBD2 (5 bases). The CDR3 has 18 residues. Trimming cost V 5 bases and J 7 bases, with 30 bases left between them. CDR1 is SNHLY and CDR2 is FYNNEI in the germline V gene.

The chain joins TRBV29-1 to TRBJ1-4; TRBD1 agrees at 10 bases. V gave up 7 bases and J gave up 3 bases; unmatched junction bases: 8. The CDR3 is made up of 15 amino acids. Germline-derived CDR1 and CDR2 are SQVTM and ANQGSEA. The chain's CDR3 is CSALGQGDPNEKLFF. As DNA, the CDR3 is TGCAGCGCACTAGGACAGGGGGACCCTAATGAAAAACTGTTTTTT. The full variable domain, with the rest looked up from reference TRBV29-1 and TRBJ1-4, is SAVISQKPSRDICQRGTSLTIQCQVDSQVTMMFWYRQQPGQSLTLIATANQGSEATYESGFVIDKFPISRPNLTFSTLTVSNMSPEDSSIYLCSALGQGDPNEKLFFGSGTQLSVL.

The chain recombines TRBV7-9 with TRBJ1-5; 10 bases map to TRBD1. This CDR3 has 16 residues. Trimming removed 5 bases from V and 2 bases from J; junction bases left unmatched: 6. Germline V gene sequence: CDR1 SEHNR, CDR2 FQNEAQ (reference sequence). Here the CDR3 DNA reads TGTGCCAGCAGCCTAGGGGGGACAGGGGGCAATCAGCCCCAGCATTTT. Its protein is CASSLGGTGGNQPQHF.

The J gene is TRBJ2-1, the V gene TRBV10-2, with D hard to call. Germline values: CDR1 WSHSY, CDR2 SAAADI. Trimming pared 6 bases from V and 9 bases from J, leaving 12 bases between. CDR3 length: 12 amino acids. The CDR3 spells CASSLSSREQFF. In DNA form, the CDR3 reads TGCGCCAGCAGCCTATCTAGTCGTGAGCAGTTCTTC.

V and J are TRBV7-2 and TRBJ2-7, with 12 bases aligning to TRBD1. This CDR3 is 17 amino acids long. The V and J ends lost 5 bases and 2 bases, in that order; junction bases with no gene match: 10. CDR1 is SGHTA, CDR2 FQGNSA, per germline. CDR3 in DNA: TGTGCCAGCAGCGAGGGGACAGGGGGCTATGCAGCCTACGAGCAGTACTTC. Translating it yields CASSEGTGGYAAYEQYF.

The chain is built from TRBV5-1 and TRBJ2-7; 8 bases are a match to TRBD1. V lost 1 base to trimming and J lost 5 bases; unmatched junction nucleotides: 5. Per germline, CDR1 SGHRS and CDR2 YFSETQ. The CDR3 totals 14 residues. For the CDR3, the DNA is TGCGCCAGCAGCTTGCGTCAGGGGGCGGACGAGCAGTACTTC. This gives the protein CASSLRQGADEQYF.

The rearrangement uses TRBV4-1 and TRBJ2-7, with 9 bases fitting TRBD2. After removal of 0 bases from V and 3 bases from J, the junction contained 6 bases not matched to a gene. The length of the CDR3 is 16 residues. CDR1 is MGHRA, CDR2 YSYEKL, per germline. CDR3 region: CASSQDGGGADYEQYF. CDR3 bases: TGCGCCAGCAGCCAAGATGGCGGGGGGGCCGACTACGAGCAGTACTTC.

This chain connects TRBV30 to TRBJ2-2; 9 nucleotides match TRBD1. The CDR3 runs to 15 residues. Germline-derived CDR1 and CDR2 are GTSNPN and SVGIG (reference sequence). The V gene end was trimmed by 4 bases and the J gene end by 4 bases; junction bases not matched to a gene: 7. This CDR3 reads CAWTILTGGTGELFF. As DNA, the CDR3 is TGTGCCTGGACGATTTTGACAGGGGGCACCGGGGAGCTGTTTTTT.

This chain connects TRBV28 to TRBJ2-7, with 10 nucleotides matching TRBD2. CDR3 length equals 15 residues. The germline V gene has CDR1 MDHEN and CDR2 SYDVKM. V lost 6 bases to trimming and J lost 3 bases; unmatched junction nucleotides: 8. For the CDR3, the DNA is TGTGCCAGCAGCGCCCTCGGGACTAGCGTCTACGAGCAGTACTTC. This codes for CASSALGTSVYEQYF.

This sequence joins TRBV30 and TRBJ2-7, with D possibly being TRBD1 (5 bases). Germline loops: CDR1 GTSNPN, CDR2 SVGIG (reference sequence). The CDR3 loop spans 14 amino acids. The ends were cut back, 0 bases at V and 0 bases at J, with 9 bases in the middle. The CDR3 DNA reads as TGTGCCTGGAGTGTAGACAGCAGCTCCTACGAGCAGTACTTC. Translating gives CAWSVDSSSYEQYF.

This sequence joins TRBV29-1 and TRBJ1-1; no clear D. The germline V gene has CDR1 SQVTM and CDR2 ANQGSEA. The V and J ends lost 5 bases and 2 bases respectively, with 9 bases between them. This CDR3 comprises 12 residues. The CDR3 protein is CSVSHSNTEAFF. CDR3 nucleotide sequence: TGCAGCGTTTCGCACAGCAACACTGAAGCTTTCTTT.

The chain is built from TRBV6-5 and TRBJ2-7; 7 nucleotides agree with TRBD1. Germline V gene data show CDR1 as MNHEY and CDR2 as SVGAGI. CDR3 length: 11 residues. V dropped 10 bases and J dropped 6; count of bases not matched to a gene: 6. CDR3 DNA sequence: TGTGCCAAAAGGGGGCTGGGCGAGCAGTACTTC. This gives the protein CAKRGLGEQYF.

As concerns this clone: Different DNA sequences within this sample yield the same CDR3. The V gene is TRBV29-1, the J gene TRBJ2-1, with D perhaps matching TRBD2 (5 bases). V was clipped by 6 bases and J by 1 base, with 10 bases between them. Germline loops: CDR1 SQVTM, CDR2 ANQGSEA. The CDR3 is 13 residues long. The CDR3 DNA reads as TGCAGCGTCTACCCGGGGTCCTACAATGAGCAGTTCTTC. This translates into CSVYPGSYNEQFF.

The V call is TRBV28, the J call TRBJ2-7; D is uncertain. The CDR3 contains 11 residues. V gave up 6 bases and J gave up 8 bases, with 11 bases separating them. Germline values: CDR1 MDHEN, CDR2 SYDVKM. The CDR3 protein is CASRLLTQQYF. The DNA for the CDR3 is TGTGCCAGCAGGCTCCTAACCCAGCAGTACTTC.

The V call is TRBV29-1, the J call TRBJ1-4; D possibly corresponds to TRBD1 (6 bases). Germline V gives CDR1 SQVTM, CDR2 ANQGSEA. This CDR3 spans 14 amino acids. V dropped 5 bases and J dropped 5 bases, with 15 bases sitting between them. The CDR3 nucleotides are TGCAGCGTTTTGGCGGACAGACTAAATGAAAAACTGTTTTTT. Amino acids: CSVLADRLNEKLFF.

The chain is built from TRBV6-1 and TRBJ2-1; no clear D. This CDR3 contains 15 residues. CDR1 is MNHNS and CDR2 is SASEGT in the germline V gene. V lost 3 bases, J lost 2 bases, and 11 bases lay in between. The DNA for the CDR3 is TGTGCCAGCAGTGAGGTACGGGTCGCCTACAATGAGCAGTTCTTC. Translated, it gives CASSEVRVAYNEQFF.

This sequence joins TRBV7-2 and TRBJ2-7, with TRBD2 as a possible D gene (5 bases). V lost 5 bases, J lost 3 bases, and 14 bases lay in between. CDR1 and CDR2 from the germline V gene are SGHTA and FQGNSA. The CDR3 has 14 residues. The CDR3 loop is CASSPPLVGYEQYF. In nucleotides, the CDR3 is TGTGCCAGCAGCCCACCACTAGTTGGCTACGAGCAGTACTTC.

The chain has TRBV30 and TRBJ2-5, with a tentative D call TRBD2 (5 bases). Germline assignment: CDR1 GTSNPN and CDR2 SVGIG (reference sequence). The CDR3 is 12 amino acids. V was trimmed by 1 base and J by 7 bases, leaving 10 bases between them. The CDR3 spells CAWSGDRGTQYF. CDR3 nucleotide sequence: TGTGCCTGGAGTGGGGATCGGGGGACCCAGTACTTC.

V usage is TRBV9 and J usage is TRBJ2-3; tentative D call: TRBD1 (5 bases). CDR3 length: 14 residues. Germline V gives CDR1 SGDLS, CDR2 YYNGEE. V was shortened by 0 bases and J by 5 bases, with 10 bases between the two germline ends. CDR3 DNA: TGTGCCAGCAGCGTAGTGGGGCCGGGAGATACGCAGTATTTT. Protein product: CASSVVGPGDTQYF.

CDR3 bases: TGTGCCAGCAGCCAAGGACTCGGCTATGGCTACACCTTC. The encoded protein is CASSQGLGYGYTF. The genes are TRBV14 and TRBJ1-2; no definite D call. The CDR3 sequence is 13 residues long. Germline loops: CDR1 SGHDN, CDR2 FVKESK. Trimming removed 1 base at V and 4 bases at J, with 7 bases between.

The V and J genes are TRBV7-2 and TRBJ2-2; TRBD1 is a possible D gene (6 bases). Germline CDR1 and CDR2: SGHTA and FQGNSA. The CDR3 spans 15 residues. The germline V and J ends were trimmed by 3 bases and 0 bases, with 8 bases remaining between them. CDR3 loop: CASSLKGANTGELFF. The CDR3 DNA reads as TGTGCCAGCAGCTTGAAGGGGGCGAACACCGGGGAGCTGTTTTTT.

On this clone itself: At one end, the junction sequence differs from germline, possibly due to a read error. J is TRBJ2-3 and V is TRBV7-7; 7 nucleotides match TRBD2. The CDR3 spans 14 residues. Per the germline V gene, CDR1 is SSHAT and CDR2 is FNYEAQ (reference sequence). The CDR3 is CASSGANWGDTQYF. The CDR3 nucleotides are TGTGCTAGCAGCGGGGCTAATTGGGGAGATACGCAGTATTTT.

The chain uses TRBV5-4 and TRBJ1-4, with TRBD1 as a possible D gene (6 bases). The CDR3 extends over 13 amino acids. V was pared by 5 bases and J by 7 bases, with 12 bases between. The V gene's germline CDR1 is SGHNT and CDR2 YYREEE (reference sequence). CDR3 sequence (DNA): TGTGCCAGCAGTCTCCGGGACACTGAAAAACTGTTTTTT. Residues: CASSLRDTEKLFF.

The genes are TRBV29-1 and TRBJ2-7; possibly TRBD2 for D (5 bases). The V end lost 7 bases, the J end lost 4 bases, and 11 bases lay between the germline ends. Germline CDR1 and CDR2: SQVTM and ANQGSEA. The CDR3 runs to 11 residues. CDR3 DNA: TGCAGCGCCCTAACGGGGTACGAGCAGTACTTC. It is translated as CSALTGYEQYF.

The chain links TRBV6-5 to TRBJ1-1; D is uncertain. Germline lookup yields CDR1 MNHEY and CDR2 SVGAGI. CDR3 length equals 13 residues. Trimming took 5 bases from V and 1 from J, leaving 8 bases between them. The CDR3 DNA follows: TGTGCCAGCAGTCACAACCCGAACACTGAAGCTTTCTTT. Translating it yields CASSHNPNTEAFF.

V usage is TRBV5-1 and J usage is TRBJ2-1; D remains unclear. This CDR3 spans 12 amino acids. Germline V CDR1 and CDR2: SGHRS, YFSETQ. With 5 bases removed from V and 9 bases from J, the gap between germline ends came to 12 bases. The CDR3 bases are TGCGCCAGCAGTATTGACTCTTTTGAGCAGTTCTTC. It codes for CASSIDSFEQFF.

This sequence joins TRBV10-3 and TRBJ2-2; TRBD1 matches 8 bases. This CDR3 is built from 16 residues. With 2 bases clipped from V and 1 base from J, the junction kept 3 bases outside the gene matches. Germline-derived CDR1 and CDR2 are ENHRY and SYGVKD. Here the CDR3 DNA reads TGTGCCATCAGTGAGGCAACAGGGGGGAACACCGGGGAGCTGTTTTTT. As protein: CAISEATGGNTGELFF.

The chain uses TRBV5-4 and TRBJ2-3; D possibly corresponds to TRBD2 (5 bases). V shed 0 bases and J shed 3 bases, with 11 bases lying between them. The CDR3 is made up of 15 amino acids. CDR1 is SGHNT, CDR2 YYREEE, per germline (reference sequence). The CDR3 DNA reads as TGTGCCAGCAGCTTGGGTGGGAGAGCGACAGATACGCAGTATTTT. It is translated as CASSLGGRATDTQYF.

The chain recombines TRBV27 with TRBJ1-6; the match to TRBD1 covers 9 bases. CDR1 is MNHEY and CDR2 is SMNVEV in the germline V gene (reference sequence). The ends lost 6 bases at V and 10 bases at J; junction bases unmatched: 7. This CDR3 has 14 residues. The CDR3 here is CASRGTGSESPLHF. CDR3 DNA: TGTGCCAGCAGGGGGACAGGGTCGGAATCACCCCTCCACTTT.

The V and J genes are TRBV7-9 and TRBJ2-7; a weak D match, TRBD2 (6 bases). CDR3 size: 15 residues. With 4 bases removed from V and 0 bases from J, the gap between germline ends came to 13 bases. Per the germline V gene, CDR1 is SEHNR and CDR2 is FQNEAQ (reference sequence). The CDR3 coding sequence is TGTGCCAGCAGCTGGGGTAGCGGAGTCTCCTACGAGCAGTACTTC. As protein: CASSWGSGVSYEQYF.